This T cell receptor (beta chain) came from a study of T cell repertoires in cytomegalovirus infection. Overall study context: Matching HLA type and CMV infection were both indicated by public TCR beta signatures.

The V gene lost 5 bases and the J gene lost 7 bases, with 10 bases spanning the gap. The length of the CDR3 is 12 residues. Each CDR3 protein is one row after TCRdb ran MiXCR on the reads. Among under 850,000 distinct CDR3 sequences listed, roughly 33% were seen once. With respect to this clonotype: Antigen specificity is unknown.

This receptor was identified in a human donor in good health (CMV status not recorded). Some clones in this sample may be carry-over from other donors' samples. The source material was cultured PBMCs, sampled from culture after CMV antigen stimulation. The chain couples TRBV12-3 or TRBV12-4 to TRBJ2-3; D is possibly TRBD1 or TRBD2 (5 bases each). The CDR3 here is CASSRGRHTQYF. CDR3 DNA: TGTGCCAGCAGTCGGGGACGACATACGCAGTATTTT.